The 17 T cell receptor beta chains in this list originate from one sample, sequenced in a study of Ad26.COV2.S vaccination and SARS-CoV-2 variants. Sequenced by immunoSEQ multiplex PCR; TCRdb stores in-frame clones only, minus some. The sample holds roughly 460,000 clones; around 89% are singletons and the top ten take 1.7%. Treatment meaning: some 20 received Ad26.COV2.S at low or high dose, single or two shots; 5 received placebo; per-sample allocation not given. Samples came from day 63 after the first vaccine or placebo injection. The input for sequencing was peripheral blood, taken in a trial of Ad26.COV2.S vaccine versus placebo. Receptors were obtained from a person between 18 and 59 years old who received the Ad26.COV2.S COVID-19 vaccine or a placebo.

The rearrangement links TRBV24-1 to TRBJ1-2; D unresolved. V was shortened by 0 bases and J by 7 bases, with 5 bases between the two germline ends. The CDR3 loop spans 12 amino acids. CDR1 and CDR2 (germline): KGHDR, SFDVKD. The CDR3 region has the DNA TGTGCCACCAGTGATTTGCTGGGTGGCTACACCTTC. Protein sequence: CATSDLLGGYTF.

J is TRBJ1-4 and V is TRBV2, with D possibly matching TRBD1 (5 bases). From germline, CDR1 is SNHLY and CDR2 FYNNEI. The CDR3 sequence is 13 residues long. V shed 8 bases and J shed 1 base, with 8 bases lying between them. DNA for the CDR3: TGTGCCAGCCCCGACAGAACTAATGAAAAACTGTTTTTT. It translates to CASPDRTNEKLFF.

V and J are TRBV11-2 and TRBJ1-4; D not resolved. The CDR3 runs to 13 residues. Deletions cut 3 bases from V and 8 bases from J, with 10 bases between. Germline V gene lookup returns CDR1 SGHAT and CDR2 FQNNGV. CDR3 in DNA: TGTGCCAGCAGCTTCTACCTTGGGGAAAAACTGTTTTTT. Amino acids: CASSFYLGEKLFF.

The chain links TRBV9 to TRBJ2-1; D tentatively fits TRBD1 or TRBD2 (6 bases each). Germline V lookup: CDR1 SGDLS, CDR2 YYNGEE. Trimming took 3 bases from V and 7 from J, leaving 11 bases between them. This CDR3 comprises 13 residues. The DNA of the CDR3 is TGTGCCAGCAGCGGGGGGGCCAGAAATGAGCAGTTCTTC. Its protein product is CASSGGARNEQFF.

J is TRBJ1-2 and V is TRBV29-1, with D possibly TRBD1 on 6 matching bases. The germline V and J ends were trimmed by 3 bases and 8 bases, with 13 bases remaining between them. Per germline, CDR1 SQVTM and CDR2 ANQGSEA. The CDR3 length is 12 residues. As DNA, the CDR3 is TGCAGCGTTGACGTCCGGGGGCTGGGCTACACCTTC. It translates to CSVDVRGLGYTF.

This rearrangement joins TRBV7-2 to TRBJ2-1, with 7 bases that match TRBD2. This CDR3 has 16 residues. After removal of 5 bases from V and 0 bases from J, the junction contained 7 bases not matched to a gene. Per germline, CDR1 SGHTA and CDR2 FQGNSA. The CDR3 is CASSLPPGGSYNEQFF. The DNA of the CDR3 is TGTGCCAGCAGCCTCCCCCCGGGGGGCTCCTACAATGAGCAGTTCTTC.

The chain uses TRBV7-8 and TRBJ2-7; D might be TRBD2 (6 bases). The ends were cut back, 11 bases at V and 2 bases at J, with 19 bases in the middle. Germline CDR1 and CDR2: SGHVS and FQNEAQ. The CDR3 loop spans 14 amino acids. The CDR3 loop reads CAVPYGAGTYEQYF. Written as DNA, the CDR3 is TGTGCCGTCCCCTACGGTGCGGGGACCTACGAGCAGTACTTC. Combining the CDR3 with reference TRBV7-8 and TRBJ2-7 gives the whole variable domain GAGVSQSPRYKVAKRGQDVALRCDPISGHVSLFWYQQALGQGPEFLTYFQNEAQLDKSGLPSDRFFAERPEGSVSTLKIQRTQQEDSAVYLCAVPYGAGTYEQYFGPGTRLTVT.

CDR3 protein: CASSAGGRRGANVLTF. CDR3 sequence (DNA): TGTGCCAGCAGCGCAGGGGGCCGACGTGGGGCCAACGTCCTGACTTTC. The chain links TRBV9 to TRBJ2-6; 8 bases align to TRBD1. The J segment lost 3 bases and the V segment lost 3 bases, leaving 5 bases of the junction unmatched. Germline values: CDR1 SGDLS, CDR2 YYNGEE. The CDR3 is 16 amino acids.

The chain carries TRBV5-4 and TRBJ1-3, with D perhaps TRBD1 (6 bases). CDR1 and CDR2 from the germline V gene are SGHNT and YYREEE (reference sequence). Between the trimmed V and J ends, which lost 0 bases and 4 bases, there was a span of 17 bases. The CDR3 runs 17 residues. The CDR3 reads CASSLGGGGASGNTIYF. The CDR3 DNA is TGTGCCAGCAGCTTGGGCGGCGGGGGGGCGAGCGGAAACACCATATATTTT.

This chain links TRBV6-5 with TRBJ1-4, with D tentatively TRBD1 (5 bases). The CDR3 runs 14 residues. Trimming cost V 6 bases and J 8 bases, with 16 bases left between them. In germline, CDR1 is MNHEY, CDR2 SVGAGI. CDR3 in amino acids: CASRTRTKGEKLFF. Here the CDR3 DNA reads TGTGCCAGCAGAACTCGGACAAAGGGGGAAAAACTGTTTTTT.

J is TRBJ2-1 and V is TRBV7-8, with 8 nucleotides matching TRBD2. J was trimmed by 1 base and V by 3 bases; bases with no gene match: 11. Germline loops: CDR1 SGHVS, CDR2 FQNEAQ. The CDR3 has 18 residues. The CDR3 loop reads CASSLVSGTLRSYNEQFF. The CDR3 DNA sequence: TGTGCCAGCAGCTTGGTTAGCGGGACTCTCAGATCCTACAATGAGCAGTTCTTC.

This chain joins TRBV6-1 and TRBJ2-1; TRBD2 agrees at 9 bases. CDR3 length: 17 residues. Trimming removed 3 bases from V and 0 bases from J; junction bases left unmatched: 6. Germline CDR1 is MNHNS and CDR2 is SASEGT. CDR3 amino acids: CASSDSSGGGSYNEQFF. CDR3 bases: TGTGCCAGCAGTGATAGTAGCGGGGGAGGCTCCTACAATGAGCAGTTCTTC.

This chain joins TRBV10-3 and TRBJ1-4, with D perhaps TRBD1 (5 bases). This CDR3 spans 15 amino acids. Germline V gene sequence: CDR1 ENHRY, CDR2 SYGVKD. Trimming stripped 2 bases from V and 5 bases from J, with 12 bases between. For the CDR3, the DNA is TGTGCCATCAGTGAGGCCGGGGCCAAAAATGAAAAACTGTTTTTT. It translates to CAISEAGAKNEKLFF.

The rearrangement joins TRBV7-9 to TRBJ1-1; 9 bases are shared with TRBD1. Germline-derived CDR1 and CDR2 are SEHNR and FQNEAQ (reference sequence). The trim removed 5 bases at V and 4 bases at J, leaving 2 bases unmatched. This CDR3 has 13 residues. The CDR3 DNA is TGTGCCAGCAGCCCGACAGGGGGCACTGAAGCTTTCTTT. Translating it yields CASSPTGGTEAFF.

The chain is built from TRBV7-9 and TRBJ1-5; D is unclear. Trimming removed 7 bases at V and 0 bases at J, with 13 bases between. This CDR3 comprises 15 residues. The germline gives CDR1 SEHNR, CDR2 FQNEAQ (reference sequence). CDR3 sequence reads: CASIRPLYSNQPQHF. The CDR3 nucleotides are TGTGCCAGCATCAGACCCCTCTATAGCAATCAGCCCCAGCATTTT.

The rearrangement links TRBV6-5 to TRBJ1-6, with no clear D. Trimming removed 1 base from V and 6 bases from J, with 4 bases in between. Germline V lookup: CDR1 MNHEY, CDR2 SVGAGI. There are 13 residues in the CDR3. Here the CDR3 DNA reads TGTGCCAGCAGTTACTTGGGTAATTCACCCCTCCACTTT. Translated: CASSYLGNSPLHF.

The DNA for the CDR3 is TGTGCCACCAGCAGAGATGGGGGTTACGGAAACACCATATATTTT. Amino acids: CATSRDGGYGNTIYF. The rearrangement joins TRBV15 to TRBJ1-3; tentatively, D is TRBD1 (5 bases). V was pared by 0 bases and J by 4 bases, with 10 bases between. Germline V gene lookup returns CDR1 LNHNV and CDR2 YYDKDF (reference sequence). CDR3 size: 15 residues.